This T cell receptor beta chain stems from a study of liver allograft versus peripheral blood T cells. For the study at large: In transplanted livers, T cell receptor repertoires were compared with those found in the recipients' peripheral blood.

This clonotype was found once. Its matching antigen is unknown. Study conclusions and caveats: Liver allograft and peripheral blood T cell receptor repertoires reportedly differed.

This CDR3 comprises 14 residues. The germline V gene encodes CDR1 DFQATT and CDR2 SNEGSKA (reference sequence). V dropped 0 bases and J dropped 6; count of bases not matched to a gene: 4. TCRdb redid the calling of the reads with MiXCR, one entry per CDR3 protein. The data show approximately 1,200 distinct CDR3 sequences, roughly 17% seen once. The source of this sequence is a human patient who had a liver transplant. Part of the T cell pool may stem from the graft donor. The chain is built from TRBV20-1 and TRBJ1-5; TRBD1 matches at 8 bases. The CDR3 nucleotides are TGCAGTGCTAGAGAGACAGGGGAGGCTCAGCCCCAGCATTTT. Encoded protein: CSARETGEAQPQHF.